This record covers a single T cell receptor (beta chain). Germline V gene sequence: CDR1 SGHRS, CDR2 YFSETQ. V lost 4 bases, J lost 4 bases, and 8 bases stayed unmatched. The CDR3 sequence is 16 residues long. The sample comes from a study of cytomegalovirus exposure and HLA in healthy donors. Study overall: An early data release held 75 million to 100 million unique TCRs from HLA-typed donors.

60 Vbeta and 13 Jbeta primers were used in PCR. Using immunoSEQ multiplex PCR, the repertoire was profiled, and TCRdb retains in-frame clones only, with some absent. The sample lists roughly 150,000 clones, roughly 88% occurring once. This receptor was identified in a woman aged 18-29 years in good health and CMV-seronegative. Sequenced input: PBMCs. V gene TRBV5-1 combines with J gene TRBJ2-3; 11 bases align to TRBD1. The CDR3 sequence: CASSVGQGARPDTQYF. The CDR3 DNA sequence: TGCGCCAGCAGCGTTGGACAGGGGGCGCGCCCAGATACGCAGTATTTT.